This T cell receptor beta chain was captured in a study of cytomegalovirus exposure and HLA in healthy donors. From germline, CDR1 is ENHRY and CDR2 SYGVKD. The V gene end was trimmed by 6 bases and the J gene end by 4 bases; junction bases not matched to a gene: 9. This CDR3 is built from 15 residues. The PCR contained 60 Vbeta and 13 Jbeta primers. The table came from immunoSEQ multiplex PCR; TCRdb's copy has only in-frame clones and leaves some out. The sample lists 95,000 to 150,000 clones; around 80% were seen once. The receptor was derived from a man over 45 in good health and CMV-seronegative. Material for sequencing was PBMCs. The rearrangement links TRBV10-3 to TRBJ2-4; the match to TRBD1 covers 7 bases. The CDR3, as DNA: TGTGCCATCAGATCGGACCGGGACAGAAAAAACATTCAGTACTTC. It codes for CAIRSDRDRKNIQYF.